What follows are 8 T cell receptor beta chains derived from one specimen sequenced in a study of CD8+ T cells in alopecia areata. Extraction of RNA preceded its reverse transcription into cDNA, which served as the sequencing template. Data came from immunoSEQ multiplex PCR; TCRdb stores just in-frame clones and leaves some out. Among 150,000 or so clones listed, around 71% were seen once. This specimen consisted of CD8+ T cells sorted from blood, obtained at week 0. These receptors all stem from a human donor with alopecia areata.

The chain uses TRBV30 and TRBJ1-1, with D perhaps matching TRBD1 (5 bases). The CDR3 sequence is 12 residues long. Trimming pared 4 bases from V and 7 bases from J, leaving 13 bases between. Per the germline V gene, CDR1 is GTSNPN and CDR2 is SVGIG (reference sequence). The CDR3 protein is CAWIPGEIEAFF. For the CDR3, the DNA is TGTGCCTGGATACCGGGGGAGATTGAAGCTTTCTTT.

The V and J genes are TRBV4-1 and TRBJ2-3; TRBD2 matches at 10 bases. The CDR3 length is 15 residues. Per germline, CDR1 MGHRA and CDR2 YSYEKL. V trimming: 3 bases; J trimming: 5 bases; junction bases outside the gene matches: 5. In DNA, the CDR3 is TGCGCCAGCAGCCATTCTAGCGGGGGTGGAGATACGCAGTATTTT. Protein: CASSHSSGGGDTQYF.

The chain recombines TRBV7-9 with TRBJ2-3; unclear D gene. There are 14 residues in the CDR3. Germline CDR1 SEHNR, CDR2 FQNEAQ (reference sequence). With 5 bases removed from V and 6 bases from J, the gap between germline ends came to 15 bases. CDR3 sequence reads: CASSPLDGGDTQYF. CDR3 DNA: TGTGCCAGCAGCCCGCTCGACGGTGGGGATACGCAGTATTTT. Full variable domain (outside the CDR3, taken from reference TRBV7-9 and TRBJ2-3): DTGVSQNPRHKITKRGQNVTFRCDPISEHNRLYWYRQTLGQGPEFLTYFQNEAQLEKSRLLSDRFSAERPKGSFSTLEIQRTEQGDSAMYLCASSPLDGGDTQYFGPGTRLTVL.

The V call is TRBV14, the J call TRBJ2-3; TRBD1 is a possible D gene (5 bases). This CDR3 region has 17 residues. Trimming shortened V by 5 bases and J by 2 bases, and 20 bases separated the two germline ends. Germline V gene sequence: CDR1 SGHDN, CDR2 FVKESK. DNA of the CDR3: TGTGCCAGCAGCTCCTCGGACACCCAGGTTGTCACAGATACGCAGTATTTT. Residues: CASSSSDTQVVTDTQYF.

The chain is built from TRBV27 and TRBJ2-7, with 7 nucleotides matching TRBD1. CDR3 size: 14 residues. CDR1 and CDR2 (germline): MNHEY, SMNVEV (reference sequence). V lost 5 bases, J lost 1 base, and 5 bases stayed unmatched. CDR3 sequence (DNA): TGTGCCAGCAGTGCCCGGACAGGATCCTACGAGCAGTACTTC. Its protein is CASSARTGSYEQYF.

This chain uses TRBV7-9 with TRBJ2-4; D not resolved. The CDR3 contains 15 residues. Germline values: CDR1 SEHNR, CDR2 FQNEAQ (reference sequence). With 4 bases removed from V and 0 bases from J, the gap between germline ends came to 10 bases. Here the CDR3 reads CASSSQYLAKNIQYF. In nucleotides, the CDR3 is TGTGCCAGCAGCTCGCAATACCTAGCCAAAAACATTCAGTACTTC.

The CDR3 region has the DNA TGTGCCATCAGTGAGGAGGAGACGCCGGCCTACGAGCAGTACTTC. It yields the protein CAISEEETPAYEQYF. This chain joins TRBV10-3 and TRBJ2-7; D remains ambiguous. Germline loops: CDR1 ENHRY, CDR2 SYGVKD. V was trimmed by 2 bases and J by 2 bases, leaving 13 bases between them. The CDR3 sequence is 15 residues long.

In this sample, this clone turned up a few times. At one end, the junction sequence differs from germline, possibly due to a read error. CDR3: CASTLGRGNTEAFF. For the CDR3, the DNA is TGTGCCAGCACCTTAGGAAGGGGAAACACTGAAGCTTTCTTT. The gene calls are TRBV7-8 and TRBJ1-1; tentatively, D is TRBD1 (5 bases). The germline CDR1 and CDR2 sequences are SGHVS and FQNEAQ. The CDR3 totals 14 residues. Looking up the rest from reference TRBV7-8 and TRBJ1-1 gives the full variable domain: GAGVSQSPRYKVAKRGQDVALRCDPISGHVSLFWYQQALGQGPEFLTYFQNEAQLDKSGLPSDRFFAERPEGSVSTLKIQRTQQEDSAVYLCASTLGRGNTEAFFGQGTRLTVV.